One and the same sample provided the 31 T cell receptor beta chains below, sequenced in a study of T cell responses to AZD1222 COVID-19 vaccine. Clones were read by immunoSEQ multiplex PCR, and TCRdb kept only the in-frame ones, dropping some. The data hold roughly 160,000 clones, with approximately 92% observed a single time. This material consisted of peripheral blood, taken on day 0 of AZD1222 vaccination. The receptors were sampled from an adult in good health.

V gene TRBV19 combines with J gene TRBJ1-5; D is uncertain. V lost 0 bases, J lost 0 bases, and 15 bases lay in between. This CDR3 is 18 amino acids long. The germline V gene has CDR1 LNHDA and CDR2 SQIVND (reference sequence). CDR3 sequence reads: CASSIDGMADFSNQPQHF. The CDR3 nucleotides are TGTGCCAGTAGTATAGATGGTATGGCTGACTTTAGCAATCAGCCCCAGCATTTT.

The chain carries TRBV15 and TRBJ1-5; no clear D. Germline CDR1 is LNHNV and CDR2 is YYDKDF (reference sequence). CDR3 size: 15 residues. Trimming removed 0 bases at V and 7 bases at J, with 13 bases between. The DNA of the CDR3 is TGTGCCACCAGCAGAGATCGCGGGGTACGGCAGCCCCAGCATTTT. This encodes CATSRDRGVRQPQHF.

The J gene is TRBJ2-7, the V gene TRBV11-3; D might be TRBD1 or TRBD2, each matching 6 bases. The CDR3 runs to 15 residues. V lost 5 bases and J lost 0, with 14 bases in between. The germline CDR1 and CDR2 sequences are SGHNT and YENEEA. DNA for the CDR3: TGTGCCAGCAGCGTCAGAGGGGGGAGCTCCTACGAGCAGTACTTC. Translating gives CASSVRGGSSYEQYF.

The chain links TRBV7-2 to TRBJ2-7; 7 bases agree with TRBD1. This CDR3 is 14 amino acids long. V lost 4 bases, J lost 4 bases, and 7 bases stayed unmatched. In germline, CDR1 is SGHTA, CDR2 FQGNSA. CDR3 residues: CASSSERGLYEQYF. CDR3 DNA sequence: TGTGCCAGCAGCTCCGAAAGGGGGCTGTACGAGCAGTACTTC.

V usage is TRBV28 and J usage is TRBJ2-7, with 10 bases lining up with TRBD2. The germline V gene encodes CDR1 MDHEN and CDR2 SYDVKM. The CDR3 has 15 residues. Trimming at V came to 4 bases and at J to 1 base, leaving 4 bases not matched to a gene. The CDR3 loop reads CASSWGLARSYEQYF. Written as DNA, the CDR3 is TGTGCCAGCAGTTGGGGACTAGCGAGGTCCTACGAGCAGTACTTC.

This clone was counted a few times. The V and J genes are TRBV11-2 and TRBJ1-1; D remains unclear. Germline assignment: CDR1 SGHAT and CDR2 FQNNGV. The ends were cut back, 7 bases at V and 1 base at J, with 7 bases in the middle. The CDR3 covers 12 residues. CDR3 DNA: TGTGCCAGCAAATTAGGGAACACTGAAGCTTTCTTT. This gives the protein CASKLGNTEAFF.

The V and J genes are TRBV30 and TRBJ2-7, with D perhaps assigned TRBD1 or TRBD2 (5 bases each). This CDR3 contains 12 residues. Germline V gene sequence: CDR1 GTSNPN, CDR2 SVGIG (reference sequence). The V end lost 1 base, the J end lost 3 bases, and 7 bases lay between the germline ends. The CDR3 DNA is TGTGCCTGGAGTGGGGGGAACTACGAGCAGTACTTC. Its protein is CAWSGGNYEQYF.

V gene TRBV27 combines with J gene TRBJ2-7, with a tentative D call TRBD1 (6 bases). Trimming removed 2 bases at V and 2 bases at J, with 13 bases between. There are 15 residues in the CDR3. Germline V lookup: CDR1 MNHEY, CDR2 SMNVEV (reference sequence). As DNA, the CDR3 is TGTGCCAGCAGTTTAGGGGCCGACAGGACCTACGAGCAGTACTTC. Translating gives CASSLGADRTYEQYF.

The rearrangement joins TRBV10-1 to TRBJ2-7, with 8 bases aligning to TRBD1. This CDR3 has 15 residues. Germline CDR1 reads WNHNN; CDR2 reads SYGVQD (reference sequence). The trim removed 1 base at V and 5 bases at J, leaving 7 bases unmatched. The CDR3 loop is CASSELGTGGDEQYF. The DNA for the CDR3 is TGCGCCAGCAGTGAGTTAGGGACAGGAGGTGACGAGCAGTACTTC.

The chain combines TRBV11-2 with TRBJ2-3; D call uncertain. V gave up 5 bases and J gave up 3 bases, with 9 bases separating them. This CDR3 comprises 13 residues. The V gene's germline CDR1 is SGHAT and CDR2 FQNNGV. The CDR3 region is CASSPRRTDTQYF. The CDR3 coding sequence is TGTGCCAGCAGCCCCAGGCGAACAGATACGCAGTATTTT.

The rearrangement links TRBV9 to TRBJ2-6; D possibly corresponds to TRBD2 (5 bases). Germline CDR1 SGDLS, CDR2 YYNGEE. The V and J ends lost 4 bases and 2 bases respectively, with 7 bases between them. This CDR3 comprises 14 residues. CDR3 amino acids: CASSLAAGANVLTF. The CDR3, as DNA: TGTGCCAGCAGCCTAGCAGCTGGGGCCAACGTCCTGACTTTC.

The chain links TRBV6-5 to TRBJ1-5; D might be TRBD1 (5 bases). Germline CDR1 is MNHEY and CDR2 is SVGAGI. The V gene lost 5 bases and the J gene lost 9 bases, with 14 bases spanning the gap. The CDR3 runs to 13 residues. CDR3 DNA: TGTGCCAGCAGTCGCGCCGCCGGGGGGCCCCAGCATTTT. Translated: CASSRAAGGPQHF.

The chain is built from TRBV5-1 and TRBJ2-2; 7 bases align to TRBD1. Germline CDR1 is SGHRS and CDR2 is YFSETQ. The CDR3 spans 15 residues. The trim removed 4 bases at V and 3 bases at J, leaving 6 bases unmatched. The CDR3 spells CASSVRQGYTGELFF. In nucleotides, the CDR3 is TGCGCCAGCAGCGTCAGACAGGGCTACACCGGGGAGCTGTTTTTT.

The chain uses TRBV7-9 and TRBJ1-1; weak D call: TRBD1 (5 bases). Between the trimmed V and J ends, which lost 5 bases and 6 bases, there was a span of 13 bases. The germline CDR1 and CDR2 sequences are SEHNR and FQNEAQ (reference sequence). This CDR3 has 13 amino acids. DNA of the CDR3: TGTGCCAGCAGCCCGAGACAGTCCCCTGAAGCTTTCTTT. It codes for CASSPRQSPEAFF.

This rearrangement joins TRBV7-9 to TRBJ1-1; 8 bases are a match to TRBD1. Trimming removed 5 bases from V and 0 bases from J; junction bases left unmatched: 11. Looked up from germline, CDR1 is SEHNR and CDR2 is FQNEAQ (reference sequence). The CDR3 runs 17 residues. For the CDR3, the DNA is TGTGCCAGCAGCATACAGGGGGGCCCTTTTATGAACACTGAAGCTTTCTTT. This gives the protein CASSIQGGPFMNTEAFF.

J is TRBJ1-2 and V is TRBV30; TRBD1 aligns across 7 bases. The ends lost 2 bases at V and 5 bases at J; junction bases unmatched: 2. This CDR3 is 12 amino acids long. CDR1 is GTSNPN and CDR2 is SVGIG in the germline V gene (reference sequence). The CDR3 bases are TGTGCCTGGAGTTCAGGGGGTTATGGCTACACCTTC. Translated, it gives CAWSSGGYGYTF. Full variable domain (rest looked up from reference TRBV30 and TRBJ1-2): SQTIHQWPATLVQPVGSPLSLECTVEGTSNPNLYWYRQAAGRGLQLLFYSVGIGQISSEVPQNLSASRPQDRQFILSSKKLLLSDSGFYLCAWSSGGYGYTFGSGTRLTVV.

The rearrangement uses TRBV3-1 (or the pseudogene TRBV3-2) and TRBJ2-7; D is undetermined. The germline CDR1 and CDR2 sequences are LGHDT and YNNKEL (reference sequence). Trimming shortened V by 1 base and J by 5 bases, and 6 bases separated the two germline ends. The CDR3 totals 12 residues. CDR3 amino acids: CASSQVKDEQYF. The CDR3 coding sequence is TGTGCCAGCAGCCAAGTTAAAGACGAGCAGTACTTC.

The chain recombines TRBV28 with TRBJ1-3; D gene uncertain. The V gene's germline CDR1 is MDHEN and CDR2 SYDVKM. CDR3 length: 15 residues. V lost 5 bases and J 4 bases, leaving 15 bases between the germline ends. CDR3 amino acids: CASSPLFLMGNTIYF. The CDR3 nucleotides are TGTGCCAGCAGTCCCCTCTTCTTAATGGGAAACACCATATATTTT.

CDR3 amino acids: CAISDQGRSDEKLFF. For the CDR3, the DNA is TGTGCCATCAGTGACCAAGGGCGGAGCGATGAAAAACTGTTTTTT. The rearrangement joins TRBV10-3 to TRBJ1-4; D is ambiguous. Per the germline V gene, CDR1 is ENHRY and CDR2 is SYGVKD. Trimming removed 3 bases from V and 6 bases from J, with 14 bases in between. The CDR3 sequence is 15 residues long.

Note on this clone: Relative to the germline gene, one junction end is altered; a read error may explain this. V and J are TRBV4-3 and TRBJ2-1, with no clear D. CDR1 and CDR2 from the germline V gene are LGHNA and YSLEER. There are 15 residues in the CDR3. CDR3 protein: CASSEEQSSYNEQFF. The CDR3 DNA sequence: TGCGCCAGCAGCGAAGAACAGAGCTCCTACAATGAGCAGTTCTTC.

The CDR3 protein is CAISDSFNSPLHF. DNA of the CDR3: TGTGCCATCAGTGACAGTTTTAATTCACCCCTCCACTTT. This chain links TRBV10-3 with TRBJ1-6; unclear D gene. Between the trimmed V and J ends, which lost 3 bases and 6 bases, there was a span of 6 bases. Germline V lookup: CDR1 ENHRY, CDR2 SYGVKD. The length of the CDR3 is 13 residues.

The V and J genes are TRBV7-9 and TRBJ2-5; D might be TRBD1 (6 bases). The V gene's germline CDR1 is SEHNR and CDR2 FQNEAQ (reference sequence). There are 14 residues in the CDR3. Trimming took off 1 base at V and 1 base at J, with 7 bases between the two ends. The CDR3 DNA follows: TGTGCCAGCAGCTTAGGACAGGTCCAAGAGACCCAGTACTTC. Its protein is CASSLGQVQETQYF.

This chain links TRBV2 with TRBJ1-2, with a weak D call TRBD1 (5 bases). The germline gives CDR1 SNHLY, CDR2 FYNNEI. The CDR3 length is 14 residues. Deletions cut 3 bases from V and 5 bases from J, with 13 bases between. In DNA, the CDR3 is TGTGCCAGCAGTGAGTCGACAGTCGGGTATGGCTACACCTTC. This encodes CASSESTVGYGYTF.

This clone was counted a single time. The V gene is TRBV28, the J gene TRBJ1-1, with a tentative D call TRBD1 (6 bases). Germline V CDR1 and CDR2: MDHEN, SYDVKM. The CDR3 sequence is 13 residues long. Trimming took off 8 bases at V and 5 bases at J, with 15 bases between the two ends. The CDR3 region is CASRRGTHTEAFF. The CDR3 bases are TGTGCCAGCCGGAGAGGGACACATACTGAAGCTTTCTTT.

This clone was seen only once. The chain recombines TRBV24-1 with TRBJ2-5, with TRBD2 identical over 10 bases. V was pared by 6 bases and J by 5 bases, with 5 bases of the junction left unmatched. The germline V gene has CDR1 KGHDR and CDR2 SFDVKD. This CDR3 contains 14 residues. The CDR3 DNA is TGTGCCACCAGTACTTCTAGCGGGGGTGAGACCCAGTACTTC. Protein: CATSTSSGGETQYF.

V gene TRBV19 combines with J gene TRBJ2-7; 10 bases align to TRBD1. V lost 5 bases, J lost 4 bases, and 5 bases stayed unmatched. CDR1 is LNHDA and CDR2 is SQIVND in the germline V gene (reference sequence). CDR3 size: 14 residues. For the CDR3, the DNA is TGTGCCAGTAGTCCCGGGACAGGGGCTTACGAGCAGTACTTC. Its translation: CASSPGTGAYEQYF. The full variable domain, with the rest looked up from reference TRBV19 and TRBJ2-7, is DGGITQSPKYLFRKEGQNVTLSCEQNLNHDAMYWYRQDPGQGLRLIYYSQIVNDFQKGDIAEGYSVSREKKESFPLTVTSAQKNPTAFYLCASSPGTGAYEQYFGPGTRLTVT.

The genes are TRBV4-3 and TRBJ2-3, with 7 bases fitting TRBD2. CDR1 and CDR2 from the germline V gene are LGHNA and YSLEER. J was trimmed by 6 bases and V by 1 base; bases with no gene match: 10. The CDR3 covers 16 residues. CDR3 bases: TGCGCCAGCAGCCAAGGGACTAGTCGTTCTGCTGATACGCAGTATTTT. As protein: CASSQGTSRSADTQYF.

The chain links TRBV6-5 to TRBJ2-5; a possible D gene is TRBD1 (6 bases). From germline, CDR1 is MNHEY and CDR2 SVGAGI. The V end lost 0 bases, the J end lost 4 bases, and 12 bases lay between the germline ends. There are 15 residues in the CDR3. For the CDR3, the DNA is TGTGCCAGCAGTTACTCTTACAGGGCGTCAGAGACCCAGTACTTC. Its protein product is CASSYSYRASETQYF.

This chain joins TRBV7-9 and TRBJ1-4; D ambiguous. The CDR3 length is 14 residues. The V end lost 5 bases, the J end lost 6 bases, and 13 bases lay between the germline ends. The V gene's germline CDR1 is SEHNR and CDR2 FQNEAQ (reference sequence). CDR3 sequence reads: CASSPARGDEKLFF. The CDR3 DNA reads as TGTGCCAGCAGCCCAGCCCGCGGGGATGAAAAACTGTTTTTT.

V gene TRBV30 combines with J gene TRBJ1-2, with a weak D call TRBD1 (5 bases). Germline CDR1 reads GTSNPN; CDR2 reads SVGIG (reference sequence). V was shortened by 0 bases and J by 3 bases, with 8 bases between the two germline ends. The CDR3 sequence is 13 residues long. As DNA, the CDR3 is TGTGCCTGGAGTGTGAAACAGGACTATGGCTACACCTTC. Translation gives CAWSVKQDYGYTF. The entire variable domain, with the rest obtained from reference TRBV30 and TRBJ1-2, is as follows: SQTIHQWPATLVQPVGSPLSLECTVEGTSNPNLYWYRQAAGRGLQLLFYSVGIGQISSEVPQNLSASRPQDRQFILSSKKLLLSDSGFYLCAWSVKQDYGYTFGSGTRLTVV.

The chain links TRBV7-3 to TRBJ1-1, with TRBD1 as a possible D gene (5 bases). V was pared by 3 bases and J by 0 bases, with 5 bases between. The CDR3 length is 13 residues. Germline V CDR1 and CDR2: SGHTA, FQGTGA. Written as DNA, the CDR3 is TGTGCCAGCAGCTTGACAGTGAACACTGAAGCTTTCTTT. It codes for CASSLTVNTEAFF.